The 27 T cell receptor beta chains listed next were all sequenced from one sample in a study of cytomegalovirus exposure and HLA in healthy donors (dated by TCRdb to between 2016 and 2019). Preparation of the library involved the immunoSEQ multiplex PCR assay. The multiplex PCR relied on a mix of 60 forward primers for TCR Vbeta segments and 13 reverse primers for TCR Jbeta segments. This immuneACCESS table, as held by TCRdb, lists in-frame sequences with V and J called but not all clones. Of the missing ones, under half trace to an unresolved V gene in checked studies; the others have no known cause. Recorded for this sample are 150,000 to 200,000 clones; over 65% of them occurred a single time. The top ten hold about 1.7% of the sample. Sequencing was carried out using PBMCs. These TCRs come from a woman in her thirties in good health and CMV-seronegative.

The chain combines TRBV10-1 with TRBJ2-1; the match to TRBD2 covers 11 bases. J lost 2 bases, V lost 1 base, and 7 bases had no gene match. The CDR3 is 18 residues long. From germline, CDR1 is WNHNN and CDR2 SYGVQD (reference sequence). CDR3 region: CASSECLLAGGPYNEQFF. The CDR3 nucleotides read TGCGCCAGCAGTGAGTGTCTATTAGCGGGAGGGCCCTACAATGAGCAGTTCTTC.

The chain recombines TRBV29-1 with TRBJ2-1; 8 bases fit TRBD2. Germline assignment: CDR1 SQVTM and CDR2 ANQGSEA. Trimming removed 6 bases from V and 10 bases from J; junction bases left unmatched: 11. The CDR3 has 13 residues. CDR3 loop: CSVGRGGRNEQFF. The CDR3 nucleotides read TGCAGCGTCGGGCGCGGCGGGAGGAACGAGCAGTTCTTC.

The CDR3 here is CASSPGTGRIYGYTF. The CDR3 DNA reads TGTGCCAGCAGCCCCGGGACAGGCCGCATCTATGGCTACACCTTC. The chain links TRBV7-2 to TRBJ1-2, with 8 bases fitting TRBD1. The CDR3 is made up of 15 amino acids. Germline CDR1 SGHTA, CDR2 FQGNSA. Trimming removed 5 bases from V and 4 bases from J; junction bases left unmatched: 9.

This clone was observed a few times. The CDR3 DNA reads as TGCAGCGTTGAAGCTGTGAATCGGGTGGAGACCCAGTACTTC. Translated, it gives CSVEAVNRVETQYF. The V and J genes are TRBV29-1 and TRBJ2-5; D remains ambiguous. V was clipped by 1 base and J by 5 bases, with 14 bases between them. Germline CDR1 SQVTM, CDR2 ANQGSEA. The CDR3 totals 14 residues.

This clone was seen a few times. The CDR3 region is CASSPGTSGALNTGELFF. The CDR3 nucleotides are TGTGCCAGCTCACCTGGGACTAGCGGGGCGCTAAATACCGGGGAGCTGTTTTTT. V usage is TRBV18 and J usage is TRBJ2-2, with 13 positions matching TRBD2. Germline V gene data show CDR1 as KGHSH and CDR2 as LQKENI. Losses at the gene ends were 3 bases for V and 5 bases for J; bases not matched to a gene: 9. This CDR3 comprises 18 residues.

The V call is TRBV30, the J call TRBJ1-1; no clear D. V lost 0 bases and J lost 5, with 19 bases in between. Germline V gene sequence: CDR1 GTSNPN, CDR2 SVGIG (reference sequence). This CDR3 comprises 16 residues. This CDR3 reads CAWSVRVRVFETEAFF. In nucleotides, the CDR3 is TGTGCCTGGAGTGTACGTGTTCGGGTTTTCGAAACTGAAGCTTTCTTT.

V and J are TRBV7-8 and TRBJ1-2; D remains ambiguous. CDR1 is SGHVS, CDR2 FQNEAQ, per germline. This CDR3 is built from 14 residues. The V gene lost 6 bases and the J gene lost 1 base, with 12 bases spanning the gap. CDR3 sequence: CASSLGRRNYGYTF. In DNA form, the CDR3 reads TGTGCCAGCAGTTTGGGCCGTCGTAACTATGGCTACACCTTC.

The CDR3 region has the DNA TGTGCCTGGAGTGCCAGGGATGGGACAGGGAGCCACGAGCAGTACTTC. As protein: CAWSARDGTGSHEQYF. The rearrangement joins TRBV30 to TRBJ2-7; 9 nucleotides line up with TRBD1. Trimming took 1 base from V and 5 from J; bases not matched to a gene: 12. CDR3 length: 16 residues. Germline V CDR1 and CDR2: GTSNPN, SVGIG (reference sequence).

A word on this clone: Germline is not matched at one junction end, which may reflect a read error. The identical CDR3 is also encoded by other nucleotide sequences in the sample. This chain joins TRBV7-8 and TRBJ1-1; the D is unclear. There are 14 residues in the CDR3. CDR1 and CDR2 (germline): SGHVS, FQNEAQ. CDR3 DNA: TGTGCCAGCAGCTTAGTTACCGGGAACACTGAAGCCTTCTTT. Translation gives CASSLVTGNTEAFF.

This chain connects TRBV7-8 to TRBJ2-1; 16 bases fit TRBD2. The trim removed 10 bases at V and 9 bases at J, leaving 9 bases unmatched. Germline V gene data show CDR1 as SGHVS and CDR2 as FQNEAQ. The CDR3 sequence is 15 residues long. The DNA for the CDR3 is TGTGCCAACCCCGGGACTAGCGGGGGGGCAACTGAGCAGTTCTTC. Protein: CANPGTSGGATEQFF.

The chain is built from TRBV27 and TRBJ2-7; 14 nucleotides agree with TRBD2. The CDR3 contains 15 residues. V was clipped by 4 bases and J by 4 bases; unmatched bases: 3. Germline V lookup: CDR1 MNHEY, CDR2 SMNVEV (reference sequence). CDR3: CASSSGLAGVYEQYF. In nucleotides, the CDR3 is TGTGCCAGCAGTTCGGGACTAGCGGGAGTGTACGAGCAGTACTTC.

The CDR3 region is CASSSQGSGYTF. Here the CDR3 DNA reads TGTGCCAGCAGCTCTCAGGGTTCTGGCTACACCTTC. The chain uses TRBV7-8 and TRBJ1-2, with D possibly TRBD1 on 5 matching bases. Trimming took 4 bases from V and 7 from J, leaving 10 bases between them. This CDR3 is 12 amino acids long. The germline V gene encodes CDR1 SGHVS and CDR2 FQNEAQ.

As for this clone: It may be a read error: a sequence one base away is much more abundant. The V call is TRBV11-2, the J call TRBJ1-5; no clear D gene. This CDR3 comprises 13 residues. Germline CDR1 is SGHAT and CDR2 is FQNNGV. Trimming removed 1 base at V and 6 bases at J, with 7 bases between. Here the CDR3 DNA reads TGTGCCAGCAGCTTAGGTCTCGGTCAGCCCCAGCATTTT. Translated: CASSLGLGQPQHF.

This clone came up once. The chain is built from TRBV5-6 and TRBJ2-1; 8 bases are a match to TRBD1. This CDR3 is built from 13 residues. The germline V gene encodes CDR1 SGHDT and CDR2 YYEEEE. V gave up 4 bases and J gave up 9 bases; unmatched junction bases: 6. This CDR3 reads CASSPQGAVEQFF. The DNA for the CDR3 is TGTGCCAGCAGCCCGCAGGGGGCAGTTGAGCAGTTCTTC.

CDR3 residues: CASEEFRGNSNQPQHF. The CDR3 DNA follows: TGTGCCAGTGAAGAATTCAGGGGAAATAGCAATCAGCCCCAGCATTTT. The chain carries TRBV2 and TRBJ1-5, with a weak D call TRBD1 (6 bases). This CDR3 has 16 amino acids. Germline V gene data show CDR1 as SNHLY and CDR2 as FYNNEI. Trimming shortened V by 9 bases and J by 0 bases, and 18 bases separated the two germline ends.

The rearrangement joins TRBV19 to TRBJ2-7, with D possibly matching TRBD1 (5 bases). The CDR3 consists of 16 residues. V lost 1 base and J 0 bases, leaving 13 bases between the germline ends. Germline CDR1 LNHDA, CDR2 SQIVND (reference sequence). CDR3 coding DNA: TGTGCCAGTAGTATAGGCGGACACCTCTTCTCCTACGAGCAGTACTTC. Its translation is CASSIGGHLFSYEQYF. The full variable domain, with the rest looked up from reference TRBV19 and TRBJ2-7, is DGGITQSPKYLFRKEGQNVTLSCEQNLNHDAMYWYRQDPGQGLRLIYYSQIVNDFQKGDIAEGYSVSREKKESFPLTVTSAQKNPTAFYLCASSIGGHLFSYEQYFGPGTRLTVT.

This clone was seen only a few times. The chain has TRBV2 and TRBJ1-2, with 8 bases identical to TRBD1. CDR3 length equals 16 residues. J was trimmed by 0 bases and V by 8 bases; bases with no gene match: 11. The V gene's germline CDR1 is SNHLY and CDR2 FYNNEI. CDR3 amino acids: CASLNDRGFTNYGYTF. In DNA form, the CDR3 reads TGTGCCAGCCTTAACGACAGGGGTTTCACTAACTATGGCTACACCTTC.

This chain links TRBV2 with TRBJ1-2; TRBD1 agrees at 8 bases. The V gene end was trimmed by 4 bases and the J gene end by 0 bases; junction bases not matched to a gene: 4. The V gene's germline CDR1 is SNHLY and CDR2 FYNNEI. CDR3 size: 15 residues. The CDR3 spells CASSARGQSNYGYTF. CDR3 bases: TGTGCCAGCAGTGCCAGGGGGCAGTCTAACTATGGCTACACCTTC.

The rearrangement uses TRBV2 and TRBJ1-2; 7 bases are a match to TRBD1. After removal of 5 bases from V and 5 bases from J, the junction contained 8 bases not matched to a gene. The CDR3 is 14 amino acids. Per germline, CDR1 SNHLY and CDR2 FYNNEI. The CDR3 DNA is TGTGCCAGCAGTCTGGACAGGAGTAAATATGGCTACACCTTC. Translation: CASSLDRSKYGYTF.

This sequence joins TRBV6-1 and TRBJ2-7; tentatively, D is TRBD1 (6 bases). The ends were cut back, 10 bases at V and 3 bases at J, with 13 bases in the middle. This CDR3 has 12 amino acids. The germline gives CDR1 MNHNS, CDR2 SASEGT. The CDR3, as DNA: TGTGCCACCTGGACAGCTATCTACGAGCAGTACTTC. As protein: CATWTAIYEQYF.

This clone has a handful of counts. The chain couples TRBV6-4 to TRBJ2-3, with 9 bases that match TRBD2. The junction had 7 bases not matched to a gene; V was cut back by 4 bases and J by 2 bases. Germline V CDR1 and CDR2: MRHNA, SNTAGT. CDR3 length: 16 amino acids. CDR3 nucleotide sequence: TGTGCCAGCAGTGTGTCTAGCGGGACCCCCACAGATACGCAGTATTTT. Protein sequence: CASSVSSGTPTDTQYF.

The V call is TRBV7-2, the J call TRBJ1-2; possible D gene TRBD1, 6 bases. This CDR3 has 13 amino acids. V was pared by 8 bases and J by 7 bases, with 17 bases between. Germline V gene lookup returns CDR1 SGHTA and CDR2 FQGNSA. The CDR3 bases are TGTGCCAGCGGCGAACCTGGACAGTCTGGCTACACCTTC. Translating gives CASGEPGQSGYTF.

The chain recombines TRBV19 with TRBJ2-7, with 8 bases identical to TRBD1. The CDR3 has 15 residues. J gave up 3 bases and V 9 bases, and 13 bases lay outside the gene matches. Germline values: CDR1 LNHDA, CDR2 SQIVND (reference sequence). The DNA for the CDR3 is TGTGCCAGCACAACCGTCGGGACAGGCGGCTACGAGCAGTACTTC. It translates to CASTTVGTGGYEQYF.

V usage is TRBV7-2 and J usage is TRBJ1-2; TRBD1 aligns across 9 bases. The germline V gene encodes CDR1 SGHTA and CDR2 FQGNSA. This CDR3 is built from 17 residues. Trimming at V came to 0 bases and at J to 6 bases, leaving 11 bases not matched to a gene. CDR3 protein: CASSLATGQGSTNGYTF. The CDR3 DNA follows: TGTGCCAGCAGCTTAGCTACGGGACAGGGTTCAACTAATGGCTACACCTTC.

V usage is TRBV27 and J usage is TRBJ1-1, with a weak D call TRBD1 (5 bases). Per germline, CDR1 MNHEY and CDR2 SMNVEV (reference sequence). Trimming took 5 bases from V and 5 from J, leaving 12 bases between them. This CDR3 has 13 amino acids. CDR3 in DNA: TGTGCCAGCAGTCCCCGGGGGAGAACTGAAGCTTTCTTT. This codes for CASSPRGRTEAFF.

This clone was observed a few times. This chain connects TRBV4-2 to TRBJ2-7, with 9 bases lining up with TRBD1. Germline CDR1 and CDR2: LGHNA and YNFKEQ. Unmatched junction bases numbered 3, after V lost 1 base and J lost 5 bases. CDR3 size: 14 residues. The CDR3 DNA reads TGTGCCAGCAGCCAAGTGGACAGGGGCCACGAGCAGTACTTC. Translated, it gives CASSQVDRGHEQYF.

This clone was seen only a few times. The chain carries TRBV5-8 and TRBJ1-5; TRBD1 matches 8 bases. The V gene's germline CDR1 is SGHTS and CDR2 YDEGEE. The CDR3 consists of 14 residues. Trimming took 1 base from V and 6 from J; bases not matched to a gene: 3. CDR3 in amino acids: CASSLRTGPQPQHF. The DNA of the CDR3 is TGTGCCAGCAGCTTGCGGACAGGGCCTCAGCCCCAGCATTTT. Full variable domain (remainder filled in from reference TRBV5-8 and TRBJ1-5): EAGVTQSPTHLIKTRGQQATLRCSPISGHTSVYWYQQALGLGLQFLLWYDEGEERNRGNFPPRFSGRQFPNYSSELNVNALELEDSALYLCASSLRTGPQPQHFGDGTRLSIL.